These 27 T cell receptor beta chains came from one sample sequenced in a study of control samples from healthy donors and cancer patients. Produced via immunoSEQ multiplex PCR; TCRdb's table is partial and in-frame only. The sample records over 150,000 clones, 85% to 90% being singletons. Sequencing was carried out using blood. These receptors came from a woman aged 45 to 65 in good health.

The chain recombines TRBV5-1 with TRBJ1-5, with TRBD1 as a possible D gene (6 bases). This CDR3 spans 15 amino acids. Looked up from germline, CDR1 is SGHRS and CDR2 is YFSETQ. V was cut by 2 bases and J by 5 bases, with 14 bases left in between. The CDR3 loop reads CASSFGLSGDQPQHF. CDR3 sequence (DNA): TGCGCCAGCAGCTTCGGGCTGTCAGGGGATCAGCCCCAGCATTTT.

This rearrangement joins TRBV28 to TRBJ1-3; D remains unclear. Germline V gives CDR1 MDHEN, CDR2 SYDVKM. V was clipped by 4 bases and J by 7 bases, with 17 bases between them. The CDR3 length is 15 residues. The CDR3 is CASSSGPAQANTIYF. In nucleotides, the CDR3 is TGTGCCAGCAGTTCCGGGCCCGCCCAGGCCAACACCATATATTTT.

This chain connects TRBV5-1 to TRBJ1-3, with D unresolved. CDR1 and CDR2 (germline): SGHRS, YFSETQ. The V end lost 0 bases, the J end lost 0 bases, and 7 bases lay between the germline ends. This CDR3 is built from 15 residues. This CDR3 is CASSLASHSGNTIYF. The CDR3, as DNA: TGCGCCAGCAGCTTGGCCTCCCACTCTGGAAACACCATATATTTT.

The rearrangement joins TRBV6-5 to TRBJ2-1, with TRBD1 matching 7 bases. J was trimmed by 5 bases and V by 7 bases; bases with no gene match: 8. Germline CDR1 MNHEY, CDR2 SVGAGI. The CDR3 covers 14 residues. CDR3 sequence: CASTKRGGNNEQFF. CDR3 nucleotide sequence: TGTGCCAGCACCAAAAGAGGGGGCAACAATGAGCAGTTCTTC.

The chain carries TRBV4-2 and TRBJ2-1, with D perhaps TRBD1 or TRBD2 (5 bases each). The CDR3 spans 17 residues. Between the trimmed V and J ends, which lost 0 bases and 4 bases, there was a span of 16 bases. Looked up from germline, CDR1 is LGHNA and CDR2 is YNFKEQ. The CDR3 here is CASSQDRRTWGYNEQFF. The CDR3 nucleotides read TGTGCCAGCAGCCAAGACCGGAGGACCTGGGGGTACAATGAGCAGTTCTTC.

As regards this clone: The sample contains more than one DNA sequence encoding this CDR3. J is TRBJ1-1 and V is TRBV5-1; tentative D call: TRBD1 (5 bases). V shed 2 bases and J shed 4 bases, with 6 bases lying between them. The CDR3 has 12 amino acids. Germline assignment: CDR1 SGHRS and CDR2 YFSETQ. CDR3 loop: CASSFQGTEAFF. DNA for the CDR3: TGCGCCAGCAGCTTCCAGGGCACTGAAGCTTTCTTT.

This clone was seen only once. This chain uses TRBV24-1 with TRBJ2-5; D ambiguous. This CDR3 has 14 residues. V gave up 3 bases and J gave up 4 bases, with 11 bases separating them. Germline V gene data show CDR1 as KGHDR and CDR2 as SFDVKD. CDR3 nucleotide sequence: TGTGCCACCAGTGATCGACGGTTCGGAGAGACCCAGTACTTC. Protein product: CATSDRRFGETQYF.

The V and J genes are TRBV28 and TRBJ1-2; possibly TRBD1 for D (5 bases). V dropped 8 bases and J dropped 2 bases, with 15 bases sitting between them. The CDR3 contains 14 residues. Germline CDR1 reads MDHEN; CDR2 reads SYDVKM. CDR3 nucleotide sequence: TGTGCCAGCGGTACCTTGGGGGAGAACTATGGCTACACCTTC. This encodes CASGTLGENYGYTF.

This chain connects TRBV5-1 to TRBJ1-3, with TRBD1 as a possible D gene (6 bases). Germline lookup yields CDR1 SGHRS and CDR2 YFSETQ. The CDR3 is 14 amino acids. V lost 4 bases to trimming and J lost 4 bases, with 12 bases between them. The CDR3 is CASSTGTSGNTIYF. CDR3 nucleotides: TGCGCCAGCAGCACCGGGACATCCGGAAACACCATATATTTT.

The CDR3 loop is CASSRTGARKETQYF. CDR3 nucleotide sequence: TGTGCCAGCAGCAGGACAGGGGCCAGGAAAGAGACCCAGTACTTC. V and J are TRBV7-2 and TRBJ2-5; 9 bases are a match to TRBD1. V lost 5 bases, J lost 3 bases, and 7 bases stayed unmatched. The CDR3 is 15 residues long. Germline V gene lookup returns CDR1 SGHTA and CDR2 FQGNSA.

A single count supports this clone. The CDR3 loop is CASSRTSGYYEQYF. CDR3 nucleotide sequence: TGTGCCAGCAGCCGGACTAGCGGGTACTACGAGCAGTACTTC. V and J are TRBV3-1 (or the pseudogene TRBV3-2) and TRBJ2-7, with TRBD2 matching over 11 bases. The CDR3 runs 14 residues. V lost 4 bases to trimming and J lost 3 bases; unmatched junction nucleotides: 2. Germline lookup yields CDR1 LGHDT and CDR2 YNNKEL (reference sequence).

This chain uses TRBV5-1 with TRBJ2-7, with D possibly being TRBD2 (6 bases). Germline loops: CDR1 SGHRS, CDR2 YFSETQ. V dropped 10 bases and J dropped 6 bases, with 20 bases sitting between them. CDR3 length: 13 residues. The CDR3 DNA reads TGCGCCCCTAGGTCCGGGGGATCAGGCGAGCAGTACTTC. It encodes CAPRSGGSGEQYF.

The chain recombines TRBV2 with TRBJ2-5; either TRBD1 or TRBD2 may supply D (5 bases each). Trimming took off 9 bases at V and 4 bases at J, with 18 bases between the two ends. The CDR3 contains 14 residues. Germline assignment: CDR1 SNHLY and CDR2 FYNNEI. The CDR3 sequence is CASSPSGTAETQYF. The CDR3 DNA is TGTGCCAGTTCGCCCTCCGGGACGGCAGAGACCCAGTACTTC. Looking up the rest from reference TRBV2 and TRBJ2-5 gives the full variable domain: EPEVTQTPSHQVTQMGQEVILRCVPISNHLYFYWYRQILGQKVEFLVSFYNNEISEKSEIFDDQFSVERPDGSNFTLKIRSTKLEDSAMYFCASSPSGTAETQYFGPGTRLLVL.

This clone was observed a few times. The J gene is TRBJ2-5, the V gene TRBV5-4; D may be TRBD1 or TRBD2 (5 bases each). The germline V gene has CDR1 SGHNT and CDR2 YYREEE (reference sequence). The CDR3 runs 13 residues. V lost 3 bases, J lost 4 bases, and 10 bases lay in between. The CDR3 here is CASSSQGPETQYF. The DNA of the CDR3 is TGTGCCAGCAGCTCCCAGGGACCAGAGACCCAGTACTTC.

The V and J genes are TRBV6-5 and TRBJ2-3, with 7 bases that match TRBD2. CDR1 is MNHEY, CDR2 SVGAGI, per germline. V lost 7 bases and J lost 1; bases outside the gene matches: 5. The CDR3 spans 14 residues. In DNA form, the CDR3 reads TGTGCCAGCAAGGGAGGGGTCCGCACAGATACGCAGTATTTT. It yields the protein CASKGGVRTDTQYF.

This chain joins TRBV12-3 or TRBV12-4 and TRBJ1-2; D remains unclear. This CDR3 is built from 12 residues. Trimming cost V 6 bases and J 4 bases, with 9 bases left between them. CDR3 sequence reads: CASRTRAYGYTF. In DNA, the CDR3 is TGTGCCAGCAGGACCCGGGCCTATGGCTACACCTTC.

This clone was detected once. CDR3 protein: CASSPGAFYGYTF. CDR3 coding DNA: TGTGCCAGCAGCCCCGGGGCTTTCTATGGCTACACCTTC. The chain combines TRBV6-4 with TRBJ1-2; maybe TRBD1 (5 bases). The CDR3 contains 13 residues. CDR1 is MRHNA, CDR2 SNTAGT, per germline. Trimming left V 6 bases short and J 4 bases short, with 12 bases between.

The V and J genes are TRBV5-4 and TRBJ2-2, with 11 bases that match TRBD2. CDR1 and CDR2 (germline): SGHNT, YYREEE (reference sequence). With 4 bases clipped from V and 1 base from J, the junction kept 3 bases outside the gene matches. The CDR3 sequence is 16 residues long. The chain's CDR3 is CASSHSGGVNTGELFF. The CDR3 DNA reads TGTGCCAGCAGCCATAGCGGGGGGGTGAACACCGGGGAGCTGTTTTTT.

The rearrangement uses TRBV30 and TRBJ1-3, with D unresolved. Germline V CDR1 and CDR2: GTSNPN, SVGIG (reference sequence). Deletions cut 7 bases from V and 0 bases from J, with 16 bases between. The CDR3 consists of 15 residues. CDR3 nucleotide sequence: TGTGCCTCCTCCCGCAGCCGTCTCTCTGGAAACACCATATATTTT. Translation: CASSRSRLSGNTIYF.

This clone was recorded once. This chain connects TRBV7-2 to TRBJ1-1; possible D gene TRBD1, 5 bases. From germline, CDR1 is SGHTA and CDR2 FQGNSA. V shed 4 bases and J shed 1 base, with 10 bases lying between them. The CDR3 is 14 amino acids. CDR3 in amino acids: CASSYGTGNTEAFF. In DNA form, the CDR3 reads TGTGCCAGCAGCTACGGGACTGGGAACACTGAAGCTTTCTTT.

This chain links TRBV30 with TRBJ2-7, with 7 nucleotides matching TRBD1. Germline loops: CDR1 GTSNPN, CDR2 SVGIG (reference sequence). Trimming at V came to 3 bases and at J to 3 bases, leaving 5 bases not matched to a gene. The CDR3 loop spans 13 amino acids. The CDR3 DNA sequence: TGTGCCTGGAGGGCAGGGGGAATCTACGAGCAGTACTTC. It specifies CAWRAGGIYEQYF.

This chain uses TRBV7-9 with TRBJ2-1, with a possible D match to TRBD1 (6 bases). The V gene's germline CDR1 is SEHNR and CDR2 FQNEAQ (reference sequence). This CDR3 contains 16 residues. Trimming stripped 4 bases from V and 4 bases from J, with 17 bases between. CDR3 sequence reads: CASSSSTGLLYNEQFF. The CDR3 region has the DNA TGTGCCAGCAGCTCCTCCACAGGGCTCCTATACAATGAGCAGTTCTTC.

The V and J genes are TRBV18 and TRBJ2-3; weak D call: TRBD2 (5 bases). V lost 3 bases and J lost 2, with 18 bases in between. The CDR3 sequence is 17 residues long. The germline V gene has CDR1 KGHSH and CDR2 LQKENI. CDR3 in DNA: TGTGCCAGCTCACCCCGCCGATCGAGCGGCCTCACAGATACGCAGTATTTT. Translating it yields CASSPRRSSGLTDTQYF.

V is TRBV5-1 and J is TRBJ2-3, with D unresolved. Germline CDR1 reads SGHRS; CDR2 reads YFSETQ. The CDR3 spans 11 residues. V shed 6 bases and J shed 6 bases, with 8 bases lying between them. The CDR3 region has the DNA TGCGCCAGCACCGGCCTGGATACGCAGTATTTT. This gives the protein CASTGLDTQYF.

This clone was picked up one time. The chain has TRBV19 and TRBJ1-5; 9 nucleotides line up with TRBD1. Per germline, CDR1 LNHDA and CDR2 SQIVND (reference sequence). J lost 3 bases, V lost 7 bases, and 10 bases had no gene match. The CDR3 consists of 16 residues. The CDR3 DNA reads TGTGCCAGTACCCACCTGGACAGGGGAAACAATCAGCCCCAGCATTTT. Its protein product is CASTHLDRGNNQPQHF.

The chain links TRBV18 to TRBJ1-1; 8 bases align to TRBD1. The germline V gene encodes CDR1 KGHSH and CDR2 LQKENI. The CDR3 spans 14 residues. Trimming cost V 6 bases and J 2 bases; bases outside gene matches: 5. The CDR3 region has the DNA TGTGCCAGCTCGCGGACAGGGATTAACACTGAAGCTTTCTTT. Residues: CASSRTGINTEAFF.

The genes are TRBV12-3 or TRBV12-4 and TRBJ2-1; 7 nucleotides match TRBD1. CDR3 length: 11 residues. V was pared by 6 bases and J by 13 bases, with 6 bases of the junction left unmatched. This CDR3 reads CASSPGTVQFF. DNA of the CDR3: TGTGCCAGCAGCCCCGGGACAGTACAGTTCTTC.